This T cell receptor (beta chain) was captured in a study of beta chain features in type 1 diabetes. General observations from the study: Diminished insertions and augmented deletions at VDJ junctions characterized type 1 diabetes patients. For Type 1 diabetes patients, all four CD4+ subsets carried TCRB CDR3s that were moderately but significantly shorter. Naive, central memory and regulatory TCRB repertoires appeared more similar among patients than healthy donors.

V lost 0 bases, J lost 5 bases, and 9 bases lay in between. The length of the CDR3 is 14 residues. Germline assignment: CDR1 MNHEY and CDR2 SMNVEV (reference sequence). The authors reverse transcribed all of the isolated RNA, so sequencing captured expressed TCRB transcripts. Sequenced naive, central memory and regulatory T cell samples produced an average of around 3.8 million reads. Profiling relied on immunoSEQ multiplex PCR, and the TCRdb table lists in-frame clones only, not all of them. The sample includes 500,000 to 800,000 clones, 12% seen only once; the top ten take approximately 0.11%. There are a few counts of this clone. The target antigen is unknown.

Sequenced: naive CD4+ T cells from blood. This receptor was taken from a man aged 30 to 45 with type 1 diabetes. The chain has TRBV27 and TRBJ2-3; D uncertain. CDR3 loop: CASSLSARIDTQYF. The CDR3, as DNA: TGTGCCAGCAGTTTATCGGCCCGGATAGATACGCAGTATTTT.